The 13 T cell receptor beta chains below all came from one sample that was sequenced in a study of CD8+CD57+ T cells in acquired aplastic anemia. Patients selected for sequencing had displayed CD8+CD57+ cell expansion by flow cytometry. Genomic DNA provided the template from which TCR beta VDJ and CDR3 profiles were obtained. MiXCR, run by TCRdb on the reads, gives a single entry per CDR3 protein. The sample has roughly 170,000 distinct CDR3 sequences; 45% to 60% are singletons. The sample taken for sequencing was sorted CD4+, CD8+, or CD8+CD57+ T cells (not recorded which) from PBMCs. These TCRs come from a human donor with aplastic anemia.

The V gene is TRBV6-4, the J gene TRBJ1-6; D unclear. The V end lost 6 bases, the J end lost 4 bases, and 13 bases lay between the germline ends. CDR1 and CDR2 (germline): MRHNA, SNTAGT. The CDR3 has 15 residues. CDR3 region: CASSQGLGYNSPLHF. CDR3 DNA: TGTGCCAGCAGCCAAGGTCTAGGGTATAATTCACCCCTCCACTTT.

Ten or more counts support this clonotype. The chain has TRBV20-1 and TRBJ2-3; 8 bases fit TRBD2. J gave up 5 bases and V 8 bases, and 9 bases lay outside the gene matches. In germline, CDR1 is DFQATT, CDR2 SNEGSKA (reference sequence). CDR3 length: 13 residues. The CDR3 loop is CSTTGSGGDTQYF. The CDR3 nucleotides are TGCAGTACTACTGGGAGCGGGGGAGATACGCAGTATTTT.

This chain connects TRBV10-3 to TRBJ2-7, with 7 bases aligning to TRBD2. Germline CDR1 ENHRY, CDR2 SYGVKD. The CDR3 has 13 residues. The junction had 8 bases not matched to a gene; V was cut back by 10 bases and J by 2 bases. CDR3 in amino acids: CATQGGVTYEQYF. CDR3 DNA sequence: TGTGCCACCCAGGGAGGGGTCACCTACGAGCAGTACTTC.

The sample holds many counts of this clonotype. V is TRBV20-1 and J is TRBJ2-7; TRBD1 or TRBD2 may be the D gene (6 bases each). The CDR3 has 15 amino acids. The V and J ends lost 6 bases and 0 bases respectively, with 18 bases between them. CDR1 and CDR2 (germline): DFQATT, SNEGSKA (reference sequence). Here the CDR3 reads CSATYRGLSSYEQYF. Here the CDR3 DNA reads TGCAGTGCCACTTATCGGGGGCTGAGCTCCTACGAGCAGTACTTC.

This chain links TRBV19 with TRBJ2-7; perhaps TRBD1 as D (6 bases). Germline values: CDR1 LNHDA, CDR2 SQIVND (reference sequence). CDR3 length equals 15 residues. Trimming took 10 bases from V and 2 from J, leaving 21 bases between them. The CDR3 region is CANRASDSGTYEQYF. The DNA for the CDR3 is TGTGCCAATCGCGCCTCGGACAGTGGTACCTACGAGCAGTACTTC.

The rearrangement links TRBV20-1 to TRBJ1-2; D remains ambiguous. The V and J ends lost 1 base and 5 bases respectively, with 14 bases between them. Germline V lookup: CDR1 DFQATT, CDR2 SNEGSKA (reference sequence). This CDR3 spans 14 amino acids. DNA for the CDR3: TGCAGTGCTAGAGTCATACCCGGAGGGTATGGCTACACCTTC. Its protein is CSARVIPGGYGYTF.

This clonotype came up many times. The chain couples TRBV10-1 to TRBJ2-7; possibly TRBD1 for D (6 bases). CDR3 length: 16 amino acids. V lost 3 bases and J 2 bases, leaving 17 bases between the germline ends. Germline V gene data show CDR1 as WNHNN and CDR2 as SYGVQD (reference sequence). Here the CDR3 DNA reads TGCGCCAGCAGTGATTGTGCCAGGGGCTTTACCTACGAGCAGTACTTC. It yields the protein CASSDCARGFTYEQYF.

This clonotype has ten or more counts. The CDR3 DNA is TGTGCCAGCAGTTTAGGTTTCAGGGGGCGAGAGCAGTACTTC. It encodes CASSLGFRGREQYF. V gene TRBV12-3 or TRBV12-4 combines with J gene TRBJ2-7; 8 nucleotides line up with TRBD1. The CDR3 has 14 residues. V trimming: 1 base; J trimming: 7 bases; junction bases outside the gene matches: 6.

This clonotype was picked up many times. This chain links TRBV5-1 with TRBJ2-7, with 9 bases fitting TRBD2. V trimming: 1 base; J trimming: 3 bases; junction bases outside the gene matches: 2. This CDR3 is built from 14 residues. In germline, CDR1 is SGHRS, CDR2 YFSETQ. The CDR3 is CASSLQAGGYEQYF. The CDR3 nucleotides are TGCGCCAGCAGCTTGCAAGCGGGGGGCTACGAGCAGTACTTC. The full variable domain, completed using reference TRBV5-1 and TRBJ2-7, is KAGVTQTPRYLIKTRGQQVTLSCSPISGHRSVSWYQQTPGQGLQFLFEYFSETQRNKGNFPGRFSGRQFSNSRSEMNVSTLELGDSALYLCASSLQAGGYEQYFGPGTRLTVT.

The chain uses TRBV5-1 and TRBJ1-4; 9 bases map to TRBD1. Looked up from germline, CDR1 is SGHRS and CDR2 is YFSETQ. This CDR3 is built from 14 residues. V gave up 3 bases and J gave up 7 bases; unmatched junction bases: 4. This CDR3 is CASSWGQGVEKLFF. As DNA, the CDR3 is TGCGCCAGCAGCTGGGGACAGGGTGTTGAAAAACTGTTTTTT.

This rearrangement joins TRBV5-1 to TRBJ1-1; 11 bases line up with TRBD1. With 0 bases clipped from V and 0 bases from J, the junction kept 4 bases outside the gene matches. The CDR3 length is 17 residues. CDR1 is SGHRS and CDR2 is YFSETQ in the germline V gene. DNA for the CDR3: TGCGCCAGCAGCTTGGCCGGGACAGGGGGTATGAACACTGAAGCTTTCTTT. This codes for CASSLAGTGGMNTEAFF.

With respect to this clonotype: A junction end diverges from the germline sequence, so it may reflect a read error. CDR3 protein: CASSPGTGGYQQYF. Written as DNA, the CDR3 is TGTGCCAGCAGCCCCGGGACAGGGGGCTACCAGCAGTACTTC. The chain links TRBV12-3 or TRBV12-4 to TRBJ2-7; 12 nucleotides agree with TRBD1. The CDR3 has 14 amino acids.

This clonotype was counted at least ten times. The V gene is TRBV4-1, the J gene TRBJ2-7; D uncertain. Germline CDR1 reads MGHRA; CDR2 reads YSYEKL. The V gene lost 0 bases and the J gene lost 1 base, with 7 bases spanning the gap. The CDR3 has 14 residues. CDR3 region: CASSQEERSYEQYF. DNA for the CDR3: TGCGCCAGCAGCCAAGAAGAAAGATCCTACGAGCAGTACTTC.